This T cell receptor (beta chain) was sequenced during a study of identical twins. Study observations and caveats: Fewer insertions characterized abundant cord blood beta clonotypes, whereas memory repertoires showed none. Diverse VJ usage suggested most zero-insertion clonotypes were not invariant T cells. Among beta out-of-frame sequences, excess sharing between twins appeared weaker.

TCRdb re-derived calls from the 5' RACE reads in MiXCR, one entry per CDR3 protein. The table records some 440,000 distinct CDR3 sequences, 20% to 25% of them present only once. As for this clonotype: Its cognate antigen is unknown.

The germline V gene has CDR1 SGHNT and CDR2 YYREEE (reference sequence). The V gene lost 3 bases and the J gene lost 6 bases, with 16 bases spanning the gap. The CDR3 is made up of 15 amino acids. The same data also went into a second study, on T cells expressing NK-cell markers. That work adds: With an anti-gamma-delta TCR antibody, sorting in several experiments was kept to alpha-beta TCR T cells.

The chain is built from TRBV5-4 and TRBJ2-1; D unclear. The specimen was CD4+ T cells sorted from blood. The source is a woman aged 18-29 years in good health. The CDR3 DNA reads as TGTGCCAGCAGCTGGGGAAAGGGCATACGCAATGAGCAGTTCTTC. Amino acids: CASSWGKGIRNEQFF. Drawing the rest from reference TRBV5-4 and TRBJ2-1, the complete variable domain is ETGVTQSPTHLIKTRGQQVTLRCSSQSGHNTVSWYQQALGQGPQFIFQYYREEENGRGNFPPRFSGLQFPNYSSELNVNALELDDSALYLCASSWGKGIRNEQFFGPGTRLTVL.